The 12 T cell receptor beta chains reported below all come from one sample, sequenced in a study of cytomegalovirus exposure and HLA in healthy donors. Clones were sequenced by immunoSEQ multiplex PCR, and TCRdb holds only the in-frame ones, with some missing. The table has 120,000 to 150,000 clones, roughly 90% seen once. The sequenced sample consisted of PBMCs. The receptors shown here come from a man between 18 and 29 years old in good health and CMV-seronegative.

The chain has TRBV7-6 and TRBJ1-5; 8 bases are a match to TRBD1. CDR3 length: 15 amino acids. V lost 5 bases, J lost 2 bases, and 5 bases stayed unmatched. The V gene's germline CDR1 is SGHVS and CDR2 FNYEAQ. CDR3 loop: CASSPSTGGNQPQHF. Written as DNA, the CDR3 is TGTGCCAGCAGCCCATCGACAGGGGGCAATCAGCCCCAGCATTTT. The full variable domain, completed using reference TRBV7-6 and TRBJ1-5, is GAGVSQSPRYKVTKRGQDVALRCDPISGHVSLYWYRQALGQGPEFLTYFNYEAQQDKSGLPNDRFSAERPEGSISTLTIQRTEQRDSAMYRCASSPSTGGNQPQHFGDGTRLSIL.

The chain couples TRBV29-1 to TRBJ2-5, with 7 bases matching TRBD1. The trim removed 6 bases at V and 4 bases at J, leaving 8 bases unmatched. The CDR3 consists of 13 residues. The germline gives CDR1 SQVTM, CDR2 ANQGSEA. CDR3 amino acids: CSVDTGDGETQYF. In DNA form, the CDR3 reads TGCAGCGTGGATACAGGGGATGGAGAGACCCAGTACTTC.

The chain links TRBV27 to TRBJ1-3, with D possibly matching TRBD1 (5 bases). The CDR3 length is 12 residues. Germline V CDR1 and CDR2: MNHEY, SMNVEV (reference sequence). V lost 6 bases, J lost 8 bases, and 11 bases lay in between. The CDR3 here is CASSSIGDTIYF. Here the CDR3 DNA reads TGTGCCAGCAGCTCCATAGGGGACACCATATATTTT.

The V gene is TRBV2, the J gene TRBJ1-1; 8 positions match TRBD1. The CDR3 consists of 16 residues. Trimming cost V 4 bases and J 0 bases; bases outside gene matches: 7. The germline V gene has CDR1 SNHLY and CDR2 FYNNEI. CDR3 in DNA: TGTGCCAGCAGTGGGGACAGGTTGCGGATGAACACTGAAGCTTTCTTT. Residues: CASSGDRLRMNTEAFF.

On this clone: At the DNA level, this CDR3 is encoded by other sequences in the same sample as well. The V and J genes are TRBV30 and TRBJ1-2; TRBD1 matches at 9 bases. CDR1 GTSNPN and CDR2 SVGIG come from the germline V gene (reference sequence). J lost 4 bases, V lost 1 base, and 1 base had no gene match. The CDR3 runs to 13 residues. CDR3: CAWSAGQGYGYTF. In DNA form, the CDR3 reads TGTGCCTGGAGTGCGGGACAGGGCTATGGCTACACCTTC.

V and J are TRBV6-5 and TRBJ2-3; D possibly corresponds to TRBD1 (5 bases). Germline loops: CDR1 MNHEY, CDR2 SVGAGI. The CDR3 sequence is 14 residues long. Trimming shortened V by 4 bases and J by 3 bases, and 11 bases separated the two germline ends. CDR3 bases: TGTGCCAGCAGTTCAAGGCAGGGAACAGATACGCAGTATTTT. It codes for CASSSRQGTDTQYF.

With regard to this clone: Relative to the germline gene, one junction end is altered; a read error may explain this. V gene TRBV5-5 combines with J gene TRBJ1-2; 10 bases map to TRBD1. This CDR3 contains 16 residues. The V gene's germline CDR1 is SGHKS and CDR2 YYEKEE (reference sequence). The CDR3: CASSTGTGDPNYGYTF. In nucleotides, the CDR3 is TGTGCCAGCAGCACCGGGACAGGGGACCCTAATTATGGCTACACCTTC.

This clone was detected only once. CDR3 sequence: CASSWISGGISDTQYF. CDR3 nucleotide sequence: TGTGCCAGCAGCTGGATTAGCGGGGGTATATCAGATACGCAGTATTTT. The chain is built from TRBV11-2 and TRBJ2-3, with TRBD2 identical over 9 bases. Unmatched junction bases numbered 9, after V lost 4 bases and J lost 4 bases. CDR1 and CDR2 (germline): SGHAT, FQNNGV. The CDR3 is made up of 16 amino acids.

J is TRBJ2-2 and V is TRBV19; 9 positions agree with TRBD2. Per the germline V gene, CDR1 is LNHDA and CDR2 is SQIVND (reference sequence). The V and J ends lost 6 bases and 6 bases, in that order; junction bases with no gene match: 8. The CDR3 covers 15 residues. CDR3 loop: CASRDGGGVPGELFF. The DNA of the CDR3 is TGTGCCAGTAGAGATGGCGGGGGGGTCCCCGGGGAGCTGTTTTTT.

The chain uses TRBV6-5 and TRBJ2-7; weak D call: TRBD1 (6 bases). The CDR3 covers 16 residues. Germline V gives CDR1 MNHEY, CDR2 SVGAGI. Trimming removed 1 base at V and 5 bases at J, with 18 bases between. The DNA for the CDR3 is TGTGCCAGCAGTTACTGGAAGAACCTCAGGGGCCACGAGCAGTACTTC. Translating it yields CASSYWKNLRGHEQYF.

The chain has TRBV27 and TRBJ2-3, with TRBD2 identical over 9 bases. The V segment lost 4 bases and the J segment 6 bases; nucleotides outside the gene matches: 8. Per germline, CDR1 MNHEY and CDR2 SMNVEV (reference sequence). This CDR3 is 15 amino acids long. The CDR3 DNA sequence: TGTGCCAGCAGTTCTCCTAGCGGGATTAGGGATACGCAGTATTTT. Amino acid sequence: CASSSPSGIRDTQYF.

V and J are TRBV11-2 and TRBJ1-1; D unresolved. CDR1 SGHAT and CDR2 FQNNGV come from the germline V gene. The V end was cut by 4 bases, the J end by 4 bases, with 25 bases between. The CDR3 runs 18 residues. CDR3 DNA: TGTGCCAGCAGCTCCCCACCCCGGCAGGCTCTCAGAATCACTGAAGCTTTCTTT. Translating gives CASSSPPRQALRITEAFF.